What follows are 4 T cell receptor beta chains derived from one specimen sequenced in a study of blood T cell repertoires in COVID-19. The method was immunoSEQ multiplex PCR; TCRdb's version includes in-frame clones alone and lacks a portion of them. The sample holds approximately 46,000 clones, more than 80% seen once. Sequencing used peripheral blood. These TCRs come from a man aged 60 to 69 with acute or convalescent COVID-19.

The chain combines TRBV28 with TRBJ2-1; 7 nucleotides line up with TRBD1. The CDR3 is 15 residues long. Germline CDR1 MDHEN, CDR2 SYDVKM. The trim removed 2 bases at V and 4 bases at J, leaving 5 bases unmatched. CDR3 bases: TGTGCCAGCAGTTTACCCAGGGGGTCTTACAATGAGCAGTTCTTC. Its translation: CASSLPRGSYNEQFF. The complete variable domain, with remaining parts taken from reference TRBV28 and TRBJ2-1, reads DVKVTQSSRYLVKRTGEKVFLECVQDMDHENMFWYRQDPGLGLRLIYFSYDVKMKEKGDIPEGYSVSREKKERFSLILESASTNQTSMYLCASSLPRGSYNEQFFGPGTRLTVL.

The J gene is TRBJ1-1, the V gene TRBV5-1; D uncertain. V lost 3 bases to trimming and J lost 4 bases, with 10 bases between them. Germline CDR1 SGHRS, CDR2 YFSETQ. The CDR3 runs 13 residues. CDR3 amino acids: CASSSKSGTEAFF. CDR3 in DNA: TGCGCCAGCAGCTCGAAATCCGGCACTGAAGCTTTCTTT.

The rearrangement links TRBV4-1 to TRBJ2-5; 7 bases agree with TRBD1. V lost 2 bases and J lost 1; bases outside the gene matches: 1. The CDR3 length is 14 residues. Germline-derived CDR1 and CDR2 are MGHRA and YSYEKL. CDR3 in amino acids: CASSQTGVQETQYF. CDR3 DNA: TGCGCCAGCAGCCAAACAGGGGTCCAAGAGACCCAGTACTTC.

The count of this clone is one. The CDR3 loop is CASSFAGTGDTQYF. The CDR3 coding sequence is TGCGCCAGCAGCTTCGCGGGAACGGGAGACACGCAGTATTTT. The genes are TRBV5-1 and TRBJ2-3; D perhaps matches TRBD2 (6 bases). Looked up from germline, CDR1 is SGHRS and CDR2 is YFSETQ. Trimming stripped 2 bases from V and 9 bases from J, with 16 bases between. There are 14 residues in the CDR3.